Sequencing of this T cell receptor (beta chain) was carried out in a study of graft-versus-host responses after intestinal transplantation. Of note for this clone: Its antigen is still unknown.

The V gene lost 2 bases and the J gene lost 6 bases, with 9 bases spanning the gap. Germline loops: CDR1 LGHNA, CDR2 YSLEER. This CDR3 comprises 13 residues. Sequencing was performed with immunoSEQ multiplex PCR; in TCRdb, only in-frame clones are kept and a portion is missing. The data contain tens of thousands of clones, 91% of them singletons. The sample here was unstimulated CD4+ T cells sorted from spleen or lymph node cells, taken before intestinal transplant. The TCR comes from a human donor who received an intestinal transplant. The chain links TRBV4-3 to TRBJ2-3; D remains unclear. The CDR3 nucleotides are TGCGCCAGCAGCCAAAGAGAGTCGGATACGCAGTATTTT. It specifies CASSQRESDTQYF.